These 8 T cell receptor beta chains share one sample of origin, sequenced in a study of OX40 agonist ivuxolimab in advanced cancers. The protocol was immunoSEQ multiplex PCR, while the TCRdb copy is restricted to in-frame clones and leaves out a portion. The profile covers 70,000 or so clones, with roughly nine tenths appearing a single time and approximately 0.91% taken by the ten largest. Sequencing was performed on CD4+ or CD8+ T cells sorted from blood, taken in a trial of the OX40 agonist ivuxolimab. These receptors came from an adult with an advanced solid tumor such as melanoma, head and neck, liver or kidney cancer.

V is TRBV5-6 and J is TRBJ2-5, with TRBD2 matching 11 bases. Germline V gene sequence: CDR1 SGHDT, CDR2 YYEEEE. The CDR3 consists of 16 residues. V was clipped by 1 base and J by 0 bases; unmatched bases: 2. DNA of the CDR3: TGTGCCAGCAGCTTGCGACTAGCGGGGTACCAAGAGACCCAGTACTTC. It encodes CASSLRLAGYQETQYF.

V and J are TRBV5-1 and TRBJ2-1; 10 bases agree with TRBD2. CDR1 and CDR2 (germline): SGHRS, YFSETQ. J gave up 0 bases and V 4 bases, and 1 base lay outside the gene matches. There are 15 residues in the CDR3. The CDR3 protein is CASSRLAGSYNEQFF. The CDR3 bases are TGCGCCAGCAGCAGACTAGCGGGCTCCTACAATGAGCAGTTCTTC.

The chain joins TRBV7-8 to TRBJ1-2, with a possible D match to TRBD1 (6 bases). The CDR3 sequence is 15 residues long. CDR1 and CDR2 from the germline V gene are SGHVS and FQNEAQ. V was shortened by 3 bases and J by 4 bases, with 15 bases between the two germline ends. CDR3 in DNA: TGTGCCAGCAGCTTGGACAGCCGTGTTGTCTATGGCTACACCTTC. This translates into CASSLDSRVVYGYTF.

The rearrangement links TRBV6-6 to TRBJ2-1, with TRBD2 identical over 7 bases. V gave up 8 bases and J gave up 3 bases; unmatched junction bases: 10. Germline loops: CDR1 MNHNY, CDR2 SVGAGI (reference sequence). The CDR3 has 15 residues. The CDR3 DNA reads as TGTGCCAGCCAGGTATCCGGGACTATCTACAATGAGCAGTTCTTC. Translation: CASQVSGTIYNEQFF.

This chain links TRBV9 with TRBJ2-3; no clear D gene. V gave up 0 bases and J gave up 5 bases, with 10 bases separating them. The CDR3 is made up of 14 amino acids. From germline, CDR1 is SGDLS and CDR2 YYNGEE. The CDR3 spells CASSVGQEIDTQYF. The CDR3 bases are TGTGCCAGCAGCGTAGGTCAGGAGATAGATACGCAGTATTTT.

The chain has TRBV29-1 and TRBJ2-5; D is tentatively TRBD1 or TRBD2 (5 bases each). The CDR3 loop spans 15 amino acids. Germline CDR1 SQVTM, CDR2 ANQGSEA. Trimming cost V 6 bases and J 5 bases, with 22 bases left between them. The CDR3 coding sequence is TGCAGCGTGGAGTACCGGGACGGATCACGGGAGACCCAGTACTTC. It is translated as CSVEYRDGSRETQYF.

The rearrangement links TRBV5-1 to TRBJ2-1, with TRBD1 as a possible D gene (6 bases). Looked up from germline, CDR1 is SGHRS and CDR2 is YFSETQ. The CDR3 length is 13 residues. V was pared by 3 bases and J by 6 bases, with 10 bases between. CDR3: CASSSQGINEQFF. The CDR3 bases are TGCGCCAGCAGCTCCCAGGGGATCAATGAGCAGTTCTTC.

J is TRBJ2-2 and V is TRBV30; 7 bases are a match to TRBD2. The CDR3 consists of 15 residues. Germline loops: CDR1 GTSNPN, CDR2 SVGIG (reference sequence). J gave up 1 base and V 3 bases, and 5 bases lay outside the gene matches. The CDR3 spells CAWRRGSGNTGELFF. In nucleotides, the CDR3 is TGTGCCTGGAGGCGCGGGAGCGGGAACACCGGGGAGCTGTTTTTT.